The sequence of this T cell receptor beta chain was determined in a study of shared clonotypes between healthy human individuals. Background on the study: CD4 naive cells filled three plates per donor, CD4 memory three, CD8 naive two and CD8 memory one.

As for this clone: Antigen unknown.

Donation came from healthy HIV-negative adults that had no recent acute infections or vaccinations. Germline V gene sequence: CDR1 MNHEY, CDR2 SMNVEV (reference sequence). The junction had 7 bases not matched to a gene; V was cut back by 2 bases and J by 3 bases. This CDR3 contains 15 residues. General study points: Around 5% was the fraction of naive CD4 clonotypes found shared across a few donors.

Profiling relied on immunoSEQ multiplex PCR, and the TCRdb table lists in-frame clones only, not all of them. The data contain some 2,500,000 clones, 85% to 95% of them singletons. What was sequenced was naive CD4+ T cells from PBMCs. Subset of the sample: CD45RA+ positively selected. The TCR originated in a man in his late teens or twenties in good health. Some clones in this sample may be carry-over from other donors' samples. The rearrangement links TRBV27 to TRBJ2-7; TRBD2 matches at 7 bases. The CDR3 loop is CASSLAGRDYYEQYF. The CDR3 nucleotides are TGTGCCAGCAGTTTAGCCGGACGGGACTACTACGAGCAGTACTTC.